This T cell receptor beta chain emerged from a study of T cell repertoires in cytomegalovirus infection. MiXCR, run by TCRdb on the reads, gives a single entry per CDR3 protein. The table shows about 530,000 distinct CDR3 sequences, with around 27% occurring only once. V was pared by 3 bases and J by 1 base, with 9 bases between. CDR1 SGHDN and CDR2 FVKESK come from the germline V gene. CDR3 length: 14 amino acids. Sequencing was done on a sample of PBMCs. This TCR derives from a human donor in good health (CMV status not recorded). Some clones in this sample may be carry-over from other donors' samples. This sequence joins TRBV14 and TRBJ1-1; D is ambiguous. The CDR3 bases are TGTGCCAGCAGCCAGAAAATTAGGAACACTGAAGCTTTCTTT. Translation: CASSQKIRNTEAFF.